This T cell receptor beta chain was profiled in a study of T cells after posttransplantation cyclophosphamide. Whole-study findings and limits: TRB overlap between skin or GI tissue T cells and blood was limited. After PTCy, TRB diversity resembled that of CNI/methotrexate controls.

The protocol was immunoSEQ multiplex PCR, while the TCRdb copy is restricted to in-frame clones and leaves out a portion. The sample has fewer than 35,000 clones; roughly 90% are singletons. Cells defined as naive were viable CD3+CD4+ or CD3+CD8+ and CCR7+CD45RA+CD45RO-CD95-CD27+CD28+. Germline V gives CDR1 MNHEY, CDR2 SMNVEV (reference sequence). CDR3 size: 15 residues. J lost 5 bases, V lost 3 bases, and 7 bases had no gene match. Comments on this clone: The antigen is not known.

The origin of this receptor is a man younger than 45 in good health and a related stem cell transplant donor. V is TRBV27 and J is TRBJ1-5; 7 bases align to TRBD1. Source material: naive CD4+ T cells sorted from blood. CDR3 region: CASSLTPTGYQPQHF. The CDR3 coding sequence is TGTGCCAGCAGTTTGACCCCGACAGGGTATCAGCCCCAGCATTTT.